The 20 T cell receptor beta chains below come from one sample, sequenced in a study of blood T cell repertoires in COVID-19. Using immunoSEQ multiplex PCR, the repertoire was profiled, and TCRdb retains in-frame clones only, with some absent. The repertoire consists of some 48,000 clones, with approximately 89% occurring once and the leading ten covering approximately 30%. The source material was peripheral blood. Receptors originate from a woman of 80 years or more with acute or convalescent COVID-19.

The V gene is TRBV18, the J gene TRBJ1-5, with a tentative D call TRBD1 (6 bases). This CDR3 has 15 amino acids. Germline V gene sequence: CDR1 KGHSH, CDR2 LQKENI. V lost 6 bases and J lost 4, with 16 bases in between. In nucleotides, the CDR3 is TGTGCCAGCTCGGAACTACAGGGTAGGAATCAGCCCCAGCATTTT. Translation: CASSELQGRNQPQHF.

The CDR3 loop reads CSASTPPGLAGWNEQFF. The CDR3 DNA sequence: TGCAGTGCTAGTACTCCTCCGGGACTAGCGGGGTGGAATGAGCAGTTCTTC. This chain joins TRBV20-1 and TRBJ2-1; 13 bases are a match to TRBD2. Germline CDR1 and CDR2: DFQATT and SNEGSKA (reference sequence). CDR3 size: 17 residues. V lost 3 bases, J lost 7 bases, and 12 bases stayed unmatched.

V gene TRBV3-1 (or the pseudogene TRBV3-2) combines with J gene TRBJ2-3; D may be TRBD1 (5 bases). The germline gives CDR1 LGHDT, CDR2 YNNKEL (reference sequence). There are 15 residues in the CDR3. V dropped 4 bases and J dropped 0 bases, with 11 bases sitting between them. In DNA form, the CDR3 reads TGTGCCAGCAGCCGGAGACAGACTAGCACAGATACGCAGTATTTT. It yields the protein CASSRRQTSTDTQYF.

J is TRBJ2-3 and V is TRBV5-1; 13 nucleotides line up with TRBD2. The germline gives CDR1 SGHRS, CDR2 YFSETQ. The V and J ends lost 4 bases and 5 bases, in that order; junction bases with no gene match: 7. The CDR3 extends over 16 amino acids. This CDR3 is CASSPRTSGGGDTQYF. CDR3 DNA: TGCGCCAGCAGCCCTCGGACTAGCGGGGGAGGAGATACGCAGTATTTT.

This chain uses TRBV3-1 (or the pseudogene TRBV3-2) with TRBJ1-3; 7 nucleotides agree with TRBD1. The germline V gene has CDR1 LGHDT and CDR2 YNNKEL (reference sequence). Losses at the gene ends were 3 bases for V and 2 bases for J; bases not matched to a gene: 7. There are 16 residues in the CDR3. CDR3 sequence (DNA): TGTGCCAGCAGCCATGGTTCAGGGGGGACTGGAAACACCATATATTTT. The encoded protein is CASSHGSGGTGNTIYF.

The V gene is TRBV9, the J gene TRBJ2-1; D unclear. This CDR3 is 14 amino acids long. V dropped 0 bases and J dropped 0 bases, with 4 bases sitting between them. CDR1 SGDLS and CDR2 YYNGEE come from the germline V gene. The CDR3 reads CASSVDGSYNEQFF. The CDR3 DNA reads as TGTGCCAGCAGCGTAGACGGCTCCTACAATGAGCAGTTCTTC.

V and J are TRBV10-3 and TRBJ2-1; D may be TRBD2 (5 bases). The germline V gene encodes CDR1 ENHRY and CDR2 SYGVKD. V was shortened by 4 bases and J by 9 bases, with 10 bases between the two germline ends. The CDR3 sequence is 12 residues long. The CDR3 region is CAISARAGEQFF. The CDR3 DNA follows: TGTGCCATCAGTGCCCGGGCGGGTGAGCAGTTCTTC.

The chain recombines TRBV7-2 with TRBJ2-5; D may be TRBD2 (6 bases). The CDR3 runs 14 residues. The V end was cut by 5 bases, the J end by 5 bases, with 15 bases between. CDR1 and CDR2 from the germline V gene are SGHTA and FQGNSA. Written as DNA, the CDR3 is TGTGCCAGCAGCGGGCGACTAGTTACGGAGACCCAGTACTTC. Protein sequence: CASSGRLVTETQYF.

This rearrangement joins TRBV7-2 to TRBJ1-2; 7 bases are shared with TRBD1. Per germline, CDR1 SGHTA and CDR2 FQGNSA. This CDR3 comprises 15 residues. The V segment lost 2 bases and the J segment 4 bases; nucleotides outside the gene matches: 7. The CDR3 is CASSLRGQDPYGYTF. CDR3 DNA sequence: TGTGCCAGCAGCTTAAGGGGGCAGGACCCCTATGGCTACACCTTC.

The gene calls are TRBV5-1 and TRBJ1-1; tentatively, D is TRBD1 (6 bases). The germline gives CDR1 SGHRS, CDR2 YFSETQ. This CDR3 comprises 14 residues. V lost 4 bases and J 1 base, leaving 11 bases between the germline ends. The CDR3, as DNA: TGCGCCAGCAGCCGCTGGACAGCGAACACTGAAGCTTTCTTT. This gives the protein CASSRWTANTEAFF.

This clone was counted only a few times. V and J are TRBV5-1 and TRBJ2-1; D unclear. The length of the CDR3 is 15 residues. CDR1 is SGHRS, CDR2 YFSETQ, per germline. The germline V and J ends were trimmed by 1 base and 0 bases, with 8 bases remaining between them. DNA of the CDR3: TGCGCCAGCAGCTTGATGGGCTACTCCTACAATGAGCAGTTCTTC. Its protein is CASSLMGYSYNEQFF.

V is TRBV3-1 (or the pseudogene TRBV3-2) and J is TRBJ2-6; D is uncertain. Trimming took 3 bases from V and 0 from J, leaving 3 bases between them. The CDR3 contains 14 residues. Germline V lookup: CDR1 LGHDT, CDR2 YNNKEL (reference sequence). The CDR3 spells CASSHSSGANVLTF. Here the CDR3 DNA reads TGTGCCAGCAGCCACAGCTCTGGGGCCAACGTCCTGACTTTC.

The chain joins TRBV30 to TRBJ1-3; maybe TRBD1 (6 bases). The CDR3 runs to 13 residues. CDR1 is GTSNPN and CDR2 is SVGIG in the germline V gene (reference sequence). Deletions cut 5 bases from V and 3 bases from J, with 11 bases between. The CDR3 loop is CAWGGDNGNTIYF. In DNA form, the CDR3 reads TGTGCCTGGGGGGGGGACAATGGAAACACCATATATTTT.

The V and J genes are TRBV3-1 (or the pseudogene TRBV3-2) and TRBJ2-1, with D possibly being TRBD2 (6 bases). Trimming removed 0 bases from V and 8 bases from J, with 20 bases in between. Germline lookup yields CDR1 LGHDT and CDR2 YNNKEL (reference sequence). This CDR3 has 17 amino acids. The CDR3 DNA follows: TGTGCCAGCAGCCAAGATGGGTCCGGGACTCTAGGCGATGAGCAGTTCTTC. This sequence encodes CASSQDGSGTLGDEQFF.

This sequence joins TRBV4-1 and TRBJ1-4, with D possibly being TRBD1 (5 bases). The V and J ends lost 0 bases and 5 bases respectively, with 16 bases between them. The CDR3 runs to 17 residues. CDR1 and CDR2 (germline): MGHRA, YSYEKL. The CDR3 sequence is CASSQEGGRRGNEKLFF. CDR3 in DNA: TGCGCCAGCAGCCAAGAAGGCGGCCGGAGGGGAAATGAAAAACTGTTTTTT.

J is TRBJ1-1 and V is TRBV10-3; 10 bases fit TRBD1. V trimming: 9 bases; J trimming: 9 bases; junction bases outside the gene matches: 16. This CDR3 comprises 15 residues. From germline, CDR1 is ENHRY and CDR2 SYGVKD. The CDR3 DNA is TGTGCCATAGCCCCAGTGACAGGGGGCGTAGTAAAAGCTTTCTTT. Encoded protein: CAIAPVTGGVVKAFF.

The chain links TRBV19 to TRBJ2-1; 11 positions match TRBD2. The CDR3 extends over 15 amino acids. The germline CDR1 and CDR2 sequences are LNHDA and SQIVND (reference sequence). The ends lost 2 bases at V and 9 bases at J; junction bases unmatched: 6. The CDR3 spells CASSIRLAGGGEQFF. The CDR3 region has the DNA TGTGCCAGTAGTATACGGCTAGCGGGGGGCGGTGAGCAGTTCTTC.

This rearrangement joins TRBV7-8 to TRBJ2-3; 8 nucleotides agree with TRBD1. Germline trimming cut 5 bases from V and 1 base from J; bases unmatched to any gene: 5. This CDR3 contains 15 residues. Per the germline V gene, CDR1 is SGHVS and CDR2 is FQNEAQ. DNA of the CDR3: TGTGCCAGCAGCGTCAGGGGGCCCGGCACAGATACGCAGTATTTT. It is translated as CASSVRGPGTDTQYF.

V gene TRBV29-1 combines with J gene TRBJ1-4; D might be TRBD1 (6 bases). CDR1 is SQVTM, CDR2 ANQGSEA, per germline. The CDR3 extends over 12 amino acids. Written as DNA, the CDR3 is TGCGGGACAACCTCAACTAATGAAAAACTGTTTTTT. Translated, it gives CGTTSTNEKLFF.

The V gene is TRBV28, the J gene TRBJ1-5; maybe TRBD1 (5 bases). The CDR3 has 16 residues. V gave up 4 bases and J gave up 4 bases, with 17 bases separating them. Per germline, CDR1 MDHEN and CDR2 SYDVKM. The CDR3 region is CASSSGGKGNNQPQHF. DNA for the CDR3: TGTGCCAGCAGTTCGGGGGGGAAGGGGAATAATCAGCCCCAGCATTTT.